This T cell receptor beta chain was documented in a study of T cells in Graves' hyperthyroidism and ophthalmopathy. CDR3 length equals 14 residues. With 5 bases removed from V and 1 base from J, the gap between germline ends came to 12 bases. Germline V gene lookup returns CDR1 SGHTA and CDR2 FQGNSA. Amplification targeted TCR beta CDR3 regions from RNA transcripts. Researchers ran a first-round RT-PCR on the TCR CDR3 using the HTBI primer set. TCRdb used MiXCR to reprocess the multiplex PCR reads, holding one entry per CDR3 protein. The table includes 490,000 or so distinct CDR3 sequences, approximately 23% detected once. There are many counts of this clonotype.

V gene TRBV7-2 combines with J gene TRBJ2-7, with TRBD2 as a possible D gene (6 bases). The sequencing input was blood. The origin of this receptor is a woman aged 70-85 years with Graves' ophthalmopathy. This CDR3 reads CASSLGLVSYEQYF. The DNA for the CDR3 is TGTGCCAGCAGCCTGGGACTTGTTTCCTACGAGCAGTACTTC.